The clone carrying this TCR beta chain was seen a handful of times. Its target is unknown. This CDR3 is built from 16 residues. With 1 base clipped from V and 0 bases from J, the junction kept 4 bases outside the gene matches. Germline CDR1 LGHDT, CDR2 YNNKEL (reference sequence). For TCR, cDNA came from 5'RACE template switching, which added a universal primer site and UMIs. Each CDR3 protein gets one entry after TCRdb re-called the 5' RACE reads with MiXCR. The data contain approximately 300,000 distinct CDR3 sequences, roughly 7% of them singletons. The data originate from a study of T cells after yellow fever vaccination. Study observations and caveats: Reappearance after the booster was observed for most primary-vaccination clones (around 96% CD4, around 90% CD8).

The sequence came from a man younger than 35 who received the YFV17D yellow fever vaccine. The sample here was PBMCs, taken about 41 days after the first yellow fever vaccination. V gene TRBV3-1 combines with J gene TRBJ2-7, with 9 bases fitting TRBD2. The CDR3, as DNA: TGTGCCAGCAGCCAAGTAATAGCGGGGGCCTCCTACGAGCAGTACTTC. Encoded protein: CASSQVIAGASYEQYF.